The rows below give T cell receptor beta chains drawn from one sample of a study of patients and donors after allogeneic stem cell transplantation. One entry per CDR3 protein, called by TCRdb with MiXCR from the RT-PCR reads. The table shows fewer than 75,000 distinct CDR3 sequences, with 26% occurring only once. Sequenced sample: blood, either unsorted or a sorted T cell fraction (not recorded which). The source is a human donor who was either an allogeneic HSCT recipient or a stem cell or donor lymphocyte infusion donor (not recorded which). It is not recorded whose cells these are; they may come from a transplant donor. Each CDR3 is given without its conserved first and last residue. Each record gives: V gene, J gene, CDR3 protein.

>TRBV7-3|TRBJ2-2
ASSPSGRTGELF
>TRBV7-3|TRBJ2-2
ASSLKSSSGGHMNTGELF
>TRBV2|TRBJ1-2
ASSVAGDDVTYGYT
>TRBV4-3|TRBJ2-6
ASSPTGSGANVLT
>TRBV6-1|TRBJ2-7
ASVTLRDRSYEQY
>TRBV7-9|TRBJ1-4
ASSLAETGIVEKLF
>TRBV12-3/TRBV12-4|TRBJ2-1
ASRSPGTAMGNEQF
>TRBV5-1|TRBJ1-6
ASSLEAGTGSSPLH
>TRBV19|TRBJ2-7
ASSIVGYEQY
>TRBV6-5|TRBJ1-2
ASSYSTVYSYGYT
>TRBV4-3|TRBJ2-2
ASSRRAGETGELF
>TRBV12-3/TRBV12-4|TRBJ1-6
ASSVGVNSPLH
>TRBV27|TRBJ2-3
ASSLPPPSAQRTDTQY
>TRBV12-3/TRBV12-4|TRBJ1-5
ASSLGRFYSNQPQH
>TRBV6-5|TRBJ2-2
ASSYHPESGELF
>TRBV5-1|TRBJ1-4
ASSPDTNEKLF
>TRBV24-1|TRBJ2-5
ATSDSSGTY
>TRBV12-3/TRBV12-4|TRBJ2-1
ASTHRGASGRILYNEQF
>TRBV7-9|TRBJ1-1
ASSLGDFTEAF
>TRBV6-2/TRBV6-3|TRBJ1-1
ASIRPNTEAF
>TRBV4-3|TRBJ1-1
ASSQTLDRTNTVAF
>TRBV20-1|TRBJ1-2
SASLQDYGYT
>TRBV20-1|TRBJ2-7
SAGGGRGLGNYEQY
>TRBV5-4|TRBJ1-1
ASSLGGGPTEAF
>TRBV10-3|TRBJ2-7
AISKRRTSSYEQY
>TRBV4-3|TRBJ1-4
ASSQRGRGTNEKLF
>TRBV20-1|TRBJ2-5
SAFESVETQY
>TRBV7-6|TRBJ2-6
ASSKDFLGSGANVLT
>TRBV20-1|TRBJ2-3
SAYSLAGGQADTQY
>TRBV12-3/TRBV12-4|TRBJ1-2
ASSSSMSAGYT
>TRBV25-1|TRBJ1-6
ASRTGSGSPLH